This TCR beta chain was sequenced for a study of blood T cells in healthy people across ages. Study-wide context: Using template switching, researchers captured about one barcoded beta molecule for each two T cells.

Alongside a J-beta primer mix, a sample-barcoded 5' primer served in a second PCR lasting about 6 to 12 cycles. TCRdb ran MiXCR on the 5' RACE reads and lists one entry per CDR3 protein. The sample includes 700,000 or so distinct CDR3 sequences, less than 45% of them seen just once. Caucasian individuals from Russia who were healthy and aged roughly 6 to 95 acted as donors. The amount of total RNA extracted per sample was at least 5.5 micrograms. Findings and caveats of the study: As age increased, TCR beta diversity per million T cells fell in a roughly linear fashion.

This clonotype has more than one count but fewer than ten. Antigen specificity is unknown. The CDR3 runs to 13 residues. V dropped 5 bases and J dropped 10 bases, with 15 bases sitting between them. Germline CDR1 and CDR2: SGHTA and FQGNSA. The chain has TRBV7-2 and TRBJ2-1; D perhaps matches TRBD2 (6 bases). Sequenced: blood. This sequence originates from a man at least 80 years old in good health. CDR3 protein: CASSLNNRGEQFF. The CDR3 coding sequence is TGTGCCAGCAGCCTAAACAACCGGGGGGAGCAGTTCTTC.